This T cell receptor (beta chain) originates from a study of blood T cell repertoires in COVID-19. The wider study: From the United States, Italy and Spain came samples of acute and convalescent COVID-19.

This CDR3 comprises 15 residues. Germline assignment: CDR1 LGHDT and CDR2 YNNKEL (reference sequence). V trimming: 0 bases; J trimming: 8 bases; junction bases outside the gene matches: 4. TCRdb keeps only in-frame clones here, not all; method: immunoSEQ multiplex PCR. The data show about 190,000 clones, with around 80% seen just once and roughly 6.4% held by the top ten. This sequence was found in a man aged 55 to 70 with acute or convalescent COVID-19. The V call is TRBV3-1 (or the pseudogene TRBV3-2), the J call TRBJ2-1, with 10 bases that match TRBD2. What was sequenced was peripheral blood. As DNA, the CDR3 is TGTGCCAGCAGCCAAGACCCTAGCGGGAGTTATGAGCAGTTCTTC. Translation gives CASSQDPSGSYEQFF.